The T cell receptor beta chain described here comes from a study of tumor and adjacent non-tumor tissue in lung cancer. The CDR3 extends over 16 amino acids. Looked up from germline, CDR1 is SGHTA and CDR2 is FQGNSA. After removal of 5 bases from V and 9 bases from J, the junction contained 10 bases not matched to a gene. Three rounds of nested PCR, following a modified ARM-PCR protocol, produced the TCRbeta library. TCRdb independently ran MiXCR on the multiplex PCR reads; one entry per CDR3 protein. This sample carries 85,000 to 130,000 distinct CDR3 sequences, roughly two thirds of them seen once, and the ten largest clones take roughly 19%. No cell sorting was done before RNA was extracted from the tissue. Distant lung tissue was collected more than 3 cm away from the tumor edge.

The clonotype comes from a man aged 25 to 40 with non-small cell lung cancer. The J gene is TRBJ2-1, the V gene TRBV7-2, with 13 bases lining up with TRBD2. Sequencing was performed on distant non-tumor lung tissue. CDR3: CASSKSGLAGSGEQFF. The CDR3 DNA reads as TGTGCCAGCAGCAAATCGGGACTAGCGGGGTCGGGTGAGCAGTTCTTC.